The 21 T cell receptor beta chains in this list originate from one sample, sequenced in a study of OX40 agonist ivuxolimab in advanced cancers. Assay: immunoSEQ multiplex PCR; the TCRdb copy retains only in-frame clones and omits some. In the table there are around 65,000 clones, over 60% of which are singletons. The input for sequencing was CD4+ or CD8+ T cells sorted from blood, taken in a trial of the OX40 agonist ivuxolimab. All receptors come from an adult with an advanced solid tumor such as melanoma, head and neck, liver or kidney cancer.

The rearrangement joins TRBV23-1 to TRBJ1-4; a possible D gene is TRBD1 (5 bases). TRBV23-1 is classed as an ORF, of uncertain function. V was shortened by 4 bases and J by 7 bases, with 13 bases between the two germline ends. The CDR3 contains 14 residues. DNA for the CDR3: TGCGCCAGCAGTCTAGGCCAGGGAAGTGAAAAACTGTTTTTT. It translates to CASSLGQGSEKLFF.

The chain employs TRBV30 and TRBJ1-1, with D hard to call. V was shortened by 2 bases and J by 0 bases, with 4 bases between the two germline ends. The CDR3 extends over 12 amino acids. From germline, CDR1 is GTSNPN and CDR2 SVGIG (reference sequence). The CDR3 here is CAWSPMNTEAFF. The CDR3, as DNA: TGTGCCTGGAGTCCCATGAACACTGAAGCTTTCTTT.

This rearrangement joins TRBV6-1 to TRBJ1-1; a possible D gene is TRBD1 (5 bases). This CDR3 comprises 14 residues. V dropped 6 bases and J dropped 6 bases, with 17 bases sitting between them. Looked up from germline, CDR1 is MNHNS and CDR2 is SASEGT. Written as DNA, the CDR3 is TGTGCCAGCAGGAAAGTGGGGGGTTCGGCTGAAGCTTTCTTT. Amino acid sequence: CASRKVGGSAEAFF.

The V and J genes are TRBV7-9 and TRBJ2-2; D might be TRBD1 (6 bases). The CDR3 is 15 residues long. The germline V gene has CDR1 SEHNR and CDR2 FQNEAQ (reference sequence). Trimming removed 1 base from V and 5 bases from J, with 11 bases in between. This chain's CDR3 is CASSLGTGQTGELFF. CDR3 nucleotide sequence: TGTGCCAGCAGCTTAGGTACAGGGCAAACCGGGGAGCTGTTTTTT.

V gene TRBV6-6 combines with J gene TRBJ2-2, with D tentatively TRBD2 (6 bases). Trimming cost V 4 bases and J 7 bases, with 19 bases left between them. The CDR3 extends over 16 amino acids. CDR1 MNHNY and CDR2 SVGAGI come from the germline V gene (reference sequence). DNA of the CDR3: TGTGCCAGCAGTTCCTCTATAACTAGCTCCGGCGGGGAGCTGTTTTTT. This sequence encodes CASSSSITSSGGELFF.

The V gene is TRBV10-1, the J gene TRBJ2-1; tentative D call: TRBD1 (6 bases). V lost 5 bases to trimming and J lost 4 bases, with 9 bases between them. Germline lookup yields CDR1 WNHNN and CDR2 SYGVQD (reference sequence). The CDR3 spans 13 residues. The CDR3, as DNA: TGCGCCAGCAGTATCGACAGGTACAATGAGCAGTTCTTC. Translating it yields CASSIDRYNEQFF.

V is TRBV6-1 and J is TRBJ2-4; 12 nucleotides agree with TRBD2. The trim removed 5 bases at V and 8 bases at J, leaving 4 bases unmatched. Germline CDR1 is MNHNS and CDR2 is SASEGT. CDR3 length equals 14 residues. DNA for the CDR3: TGTGCCAGCAGTAAGACTAGCGGGAGTCACATTCAGTACTTC. Translated, it gives CASSKTSGSHIQYF.

Regarding this clone: The junction does not match germline at one end; this may be a read error. V usage is TRBV7-7 and J usage is TRBJ2-5, with TRBD2 matching over 8 bases. Germline CDR1 reads SSHAT; CDR2 reads FNYEAQ (reference sequence). CDR3 length: 14 amino acids. For the CDR3, the DNA is TGTGCTAGCAGCCCCTCGGGGGGGCGAGAGACCCAGTACTTC. Its protein product is CASSPSGGRETQYF.

The rearrangement links TRBV9 to TRBJ2-2; weak D call: TRBD1 (6 bases). There are 16 residues in the CDR3. Germline values: CDR1 SGDLS, CDR2 YYNGEE. Between the trimmed V and J ends, which lost 10 bases and 0 bases, there was a span of 19 bases. The CDR3: CASQTGLPSNTGELFF. CDR3 nucleotide sequence: TGTGCCTCCCAGACAGGACTCCCCTCGAACACCGGGGAGCTGTTTTTT.

This clone came up once. This chain's CDR3 is CASSSSTGRGTGNTIYF. CDR3 in DNA: TGTGCCAGCAGTTCCTCGACAGGGAGGGGCACTGGAAACACCATATATTTT. The rearrangement joins TRBV28 to TRBJ1-3, with 7 bases that match TRBD1. The CDR3 sequence is 17 residues long. Unmatched junction bases numbered 11, after V lost 4 bases and J lost 2 bases. Germline V gives CDR1 MDHEN, CDR2 SYDVKM.

This chain joins TRBV27 and TRBJ2-7; D tentatively fits TRBD1 or TRBD2 (5 bases each). CDR1 and CDR2 from the germline V gene are MNHEY and SMNVEV (reference sequence). The CDR3 extends over 13 amino acids. V was pared by 6 bases and J by 2 bases, with 11 bases between. In nucleotides, the CDR3 is TGTGCCAGCAGGAGGGGACCAACCTACGAGCAGTACTTC. This codes for CASRRGPTYEQYF.

The chain couples TRBV7-8 to TRBJ2-2; 7 bases fit TRBD2. The CDR3 loop spans 15 amino acids. Per germline, CDR1 SGHVS and CDR2 FQNEAQ. V was pared by 5 bases and J by 3 bases, with 6 bases of the junction left unmatched. Here the CDR3 DNA reads TGTGCCAGCAGCGCCAATGGGGGGGACACCGGGGAGCTGTTTTTT. Residues: CASSANGGDTGELFF. The full variable domain, its missing parts supplied by reference TRBV7-8 and TRBJ2-2, is GAGVSQSPRYKVAKRGQDVALRCDPISGHVSLFWYQQALGQGPEFLTYFQNEAQLDKSGLPSDRFFAERPEGSVSTLKIQRTQQEDSAVYLCASSANGGDTGELFFGEGSRLTVL.

This clone was observed a single time. This chain joins TRBV2 and TRBJ2-2; 8 nucleotides agree with TRBD1. This CDR3 spans 17 amino acids. The V gene end was trimmed by 5 bases and the J gene end by 3 bases; junction bases not matched to a gene: 11. CDR1 SNHLY and CDR2 FYNNEI come from the germline V gene. The CDR3: CASSLRQGRRYTGELFF. In DNA form, the CDR3 reads TGTGCCAGCAGTCTAAGACAGGGGAGGAGGTACACCGGGGAGCTGTTTTTT.

CDR3 residues: CASSLFQDRGGTEAFF. CDR3 nucleotide sequence: TGCGCCAGCAGCTTGTTTCAGGACAGGGGCGGAACTGAAGCTTTCTTT. The rearrangement joins TRBV5-1 to TRBJ1-1; 9 bases are shared with TRBD1. Losses at the gene ends were 1 base for V and 5 bases for J; bases not matched to a gene: 9. Per the germline V gene, CDR1 is SGHRS and CDR2 is YFSETQ. The CDR3 loop spans 16 amino acids.

The chain uses TRBV7-9 and TRBJ2-3, with 9 bases that match TRBD1. J lost 3 bases, V lost 5 bases, and 18 bases had no gene match. The germline CDR1 and CDR2 sequences are SEHNR and FQNEAQ (reference sequence). The CDR3 contains 19 residues. This CDR3 reads CASSTDPTGGFKFTDTQYF. Here the CDR3 DNA reads TGTGCCAGCAGCACCGACCCGACAGGGGGATTCAAATTTACAGATACGCAGTATTTT.

V is TRBV28 and J is TRBJ1-2; D unresolved. There are 12 residues in the CDR3. The V end lost 7 bases, the J end lost 7 bases, and 13 bases lay between the germline ends. Germline loops: CDR1 MDHEN, CDR2 SYDVKM. The CDR3 DNA reads as TGTGCCAGCATCGGAAGGTGGGGTGGCTACACCTTC. Its translation is CASIGRWGGYTF.

The chain links TRBV5-1 to TRBJ1-1; tentatively, D is TRBD1 (6 bases). The germline V gene has CDR1 SGHRS and CDR2 YFSETQ. The CDR3 spans 13 residues. Deletions cut 4 bases from V and 0 bases from J, with 7 bases between. The CDR3 spells CASSHRVNTEAFF. The CDR3 bases are TGCGCCAGCAGCCACAGGGTGAACACTGAAGCTTTCTTT.

The chain combines TRBV7-8 with TRBJ2-7; the match to TRBD1 covers 10 bases. Germline V gives CDR1 SGHVS, CDR2 FQNEAQ. CDR3 length equals 18 residues. Unmatched junction bases numbered 17, after V lost 5 bases and J lost 4 bases. The CDR3 spells CASSPRDRGIGGLYEQYF. CDR3 bases: TGTGCCAGCAGCCCGCGGGACAGGGGTATTGGAGGCCTATACGAGCAGTACTTC.

The V and J genes are TRBV5-1 and TRBJ2-3; no reliable D call. The CDR3 length is 17 residues. V was cut by 4 bases and J by 4 bases, with 22 bases left in between. Germline values: CDR1 SGHRS, CDR2 YFSETQ. CDR3 in DNA: TGCGCCAGCAGCCCCTCTGATTCCCCAATCGAGGCAGATACGCAGTATTTT. It codes for CASSPSDSPIEADTQYF.

This sequence joins TRBV7-2 and TRBJ2-7; 9 positions agree with TRBD1. V lost 1 base to trimming and J lost 0 bases; unmatched junction nucleotides: 10. This CDR3 is 18 amino acids long. Germline V gene sequence: CDR1 SGHTA, CDR2 FQGNSA. The chain's CDR3 is CASSLVVGGTGTSYEQYF. CDR3 DNA: TGTGCCAGCAGCTTAGTTGTCGGGGGGACAGGGACCTCCTACGAGCAGTACTTC.

This chain links TRBV30 with TRBJ2-5, with D possibly TRBD1 on 6 matching bases. The J call may not be correct, given that the DNA end is closer to TRBJ2-7. The germline gives CDR1 GTSNPN, CDR2 SVGIG (reference sequence). There are 13 residues in the CDR3. CDR3 in amino acids: CAWTGQGSYEQYF. The CDR3 coding sequence is TGTGCCTGGACCGGGCAGGGGTCGTACGAGCAGTACTTC.